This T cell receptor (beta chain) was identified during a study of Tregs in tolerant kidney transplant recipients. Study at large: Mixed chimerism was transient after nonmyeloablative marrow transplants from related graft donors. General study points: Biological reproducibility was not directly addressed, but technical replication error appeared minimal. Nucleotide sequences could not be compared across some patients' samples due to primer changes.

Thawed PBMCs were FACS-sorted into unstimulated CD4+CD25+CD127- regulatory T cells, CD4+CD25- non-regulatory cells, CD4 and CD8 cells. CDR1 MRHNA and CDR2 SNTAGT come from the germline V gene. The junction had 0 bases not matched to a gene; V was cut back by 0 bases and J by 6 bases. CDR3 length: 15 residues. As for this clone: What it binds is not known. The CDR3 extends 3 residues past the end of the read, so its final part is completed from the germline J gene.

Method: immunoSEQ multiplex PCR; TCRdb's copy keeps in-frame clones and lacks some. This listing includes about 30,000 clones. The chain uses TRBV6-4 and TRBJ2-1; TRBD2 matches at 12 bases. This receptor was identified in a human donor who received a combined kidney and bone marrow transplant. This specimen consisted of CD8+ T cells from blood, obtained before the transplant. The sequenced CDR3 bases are TGTGCCAGCAGTGACTCGACTAGCGGGAGCAATGAG. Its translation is CASSDSTSGSNE. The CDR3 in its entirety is CASSDSTSGSNEQFF.